The rows below give T cell receptor beta chains drawn from one sample of a study of blood T cells in healthy people across ages. TCRdb analysed the 5' RACE reads with MiXCR anew, one entry per CDR3 protein. The repertoire includes around 800,000 distinct CDR3 sequences, around half of them detected once, and roughly 40% sits in the top ten. Material for sequencing was blood. These receptors were obtained from an elderly man in good health. CDR3s include the opening cysteine and the closing phenylalanine or tryptophan. The D gene is left open where the match is weak. Some rows have no size entry. The others give once, few or many, or a class for an expanded clone.

cdr3_nt: TGTGCCAGCAGCCCCCCCTATCAGCCCCAGCATTTT; cdr3_aa: CASSPPYQPQHF; v_call: TRBV7-3; clone_size: NA; d_call: NA; j_call: TRBJ1-5
cdr3_nt: TGTGCCAGCAGCTCGAGGGGATACGCGTATTTT; cdr3_aa: CASSSRGYAYF; v_call: TRBV12-3/TRBV12-4; clone_size: NA; d_call: NA; j_call: TRBJ2-3
cdr3_nt: TGCAGCGTTGCGCGGGATCTCGGTAATGAGCAGTTCTTC; cdr3_aa: CSVARDLGNEQFF; v_call: TRBV29-1; clone_size: few; d_call: NA; j_call: TRBJ2-1
cdr3_nt: TGCAGCGGCAGAAGACAGGGAGAGACCCAGTACTTC; cdr3_aa: CSGRRQGETQYF; v_call: TRBV29-1; clone_size: NA; d_call: TRBD1; j_call: TRBJ2-5
cdr3_nt: TGTGCCAGCAGCCAAGATCAGGGGGCCCTCCGGGGCTACACCTTC; cdr3_aa: CASSQDQGALRGYTF; v_call: TRBV4-2; clone_size: many; d_call: TRBD1; j_call: TRBJ1-2
cdr3_nt: TGTGCCAGCTCACCGGGGGGACAGACACGGGGCTACACCTTC; cdr3_aa: CASSPGGQTRGYTF; v_call: TRBV18; clone_size: NA; d_call: TRBD1; j_call: TRBJ1-2
cdr3_nt: TGTGCCAGCAGTTACTCCTTCGGCACAGATACGCAGTATTTT; cdr3_aa: CASSYSFGTDTQYF; v_call: TRBV6-5; clone_size: few; d_call: NA; j_call: TRBJ2-3
cdr3_nt: TGTGCCAGCATGAGAGCCCAGGGGACTCCGGTCGAGCAGTACTTC; cdr3_aa: CASMRAQGTPVEQYF; v_call: TRBV27; clone_size: NA; d_call: NA; j_call: TRBJ2-7
cdr3_nt: TGCAGTGCTAGACGTGGGACGGACTCCTACAATGAGCAGTTCTTC; cdr3_aa: CSARRGTDSYNEQFF; v_call: TRBV20-1; clone_size: NA; d_call: NA; j_call: TRBJ2-1
cdr3_nt: TGTGCCAGCAGTTACTCGTCTCAGGGTTGGGGCACTGAAGCTTTCTTT; cdr3_aa: CASSYSSQGWGTEAFF; v_call: TRBV6-2/TRBV6-3; clone_size: NA; d_call: NA; j_call: TRBJ1-1
cdr3_nt: TGTGCCAGCAGCCTGACAGAGGGCTCCTACGAGCAGTACTTC; cdr3_aa: CASSLTEGSYEQYF; v_call: TRBV7-6; clone_size: few; d_call: NA; j_call: TRBJ2-7
cdr3_nt: TGTGCCAGCAGCGTGTCCCCGGGACAGAGCTCTGGGGCCAACGTCCTGACTTTC; cdr3_aa: CASSVSPGQSSGANVLTF; v_call: TRBV9; clone_size: NA; d_call: TRBD1; j_call: TRBJ2-6
cdr3_nt: TGCAGTGCTAGAGTGGCTAGCCTAAACTCGGTGTATTTT; cdr3_aa: CSARVASLNSVYF; v_call: TRBV20-1; clone_size: few; d_call: NA; j_call: TRBJ2-3
cdr3_nt: TGTGCCATCACCGGGACAGGAAACACCGGGGAGCTGTTTTTT; cdr3_aa: CAITGTGNTGELFF; v_call: TRBV10-3; clone_size: NA; d_call: TRBD1; j_call: TRBJ2-2
cdr3_nt: TGCAGTGCTAGTTTCTTATGGGGAGAGGGGGACTCCTACAATGGGCAGTACTTC; cdr3_aa: CSASFLWGEGDSYNGQYF; v_call: TRBV20-1; clone_size: NA; d_call: NA; j_call: TRBJ2-5
cdr3_nt: TGCGCCAGCAGCAACGACGCAGGGGGGGGAACGAATGAGCAGTTCTTC; cdr3_aa: CASSNDAGGGTNEQFF; v_call: TRBV5-1; clone_size: NA; d_call: NA; j_call: TRBJ2-1
cdr3_nt: TGTGCCAGCAGTCGGGTATCGGGCAACCCGTACTATGGCTACACCTTC; cdr3_aa: CASSRVSGNPYYGYTF; v_call: TRBV28; clone_size: NA; d_call: NA; j_call: TRBJ1-2
cdr3_nt: TGCAGTGCTCGGGATCAGAAGACCCAGTACTTC; cdr3_aa: CSARDQKTQYF; v_call: TRBV20-1; clone_size: NA; d_call: NA; j_call: TRBJ2-5
cdr3_nt: TGTGCCGTTACGCTGGGACTAGATTTTTCCGAGCAGTTTTTC; cdr3_aa: CAVTLGLDFSEQFF; v_call: TRBV2; clone_size: NA; d_call: TRBD2; j_call: TRBJ2-1
cdr3_nt: TGTGCCAGCATCCCTTCGCCGGGGGGGAACACTGAAGCTTTCTTT; cdr3_aa: CASIPSPGGNTEAFF; v_call: TRBV6-6; clone_size: few; d_call: NA; j_call: TRBJ1-1
cdr3_nt: TGCAGTGTTCTAGCGGGAGGCTCCTACGAGCAGTACTTC; cdr3_aa: CSVLAGGSYEQYF; v_call: TRBV20-1; clone_size: few; d_call: TRBD2; j_call: TRBJ2-7
cdr3_nt: TGTGCCAGCAGCGTAGCTAAAGCAGACAGCGGAGGCCGTAATGAGCAGTTCTTC; cdr3_aa: CASSVAKADSGGRNEQFF; v_call: TRBV9; clone_size: few; d_call: NA; j_call: TRBJ2-1
cdr3_nt: TGTGCCAGCTCACCGCCCGGGACAGGGTTTTACAATGAGCAGTTCTTC; cdr3_aa: CASSPPGTGFYNEQFF; v_call: TRBV18; clone_size: NA; d_call: TRBD1; j_call: TRBJ2-1
cdr3_nt: TGTGCCAGCAGCTTAAAACCGAGCTCCTACGAGCAGTACTTC; cdr3_aa: CASSLKPSSYEQYF; v_call: TRBV13; clone_size: NA; d_call: NA; j_call: TRBJ2-7
cdr3_nt: TGTGCCAGCTCACAGGCAGGGGGCCAGAACACTGAAGCTTTCTTT; cdr3_aa: CASSQAGGQNTEAFF; v_call: TRBV18; clone_size: NA; d_call: TRBD1; j_call: TRBJ1-1
cdr3_nt: TGTGCCAGCAGCGCGTTTGGGGCGAACACTGAAGCTTTCTTT; cdr3_aa: CASSAFGANTEAFF; v_call: TRBV27; clone_size: NA; d_call: NA; j_call: TRBJ1-1
cdr3_nt: TGTGCCAGCAGCTCAGGGGGTATCTCACCCCTCCACTTT; cdr3_aa: CASSSGGISPLHF; v_call: TRBV11-2; clone_size: NA; d_call: TRBD1; j_call: TRBJ1-6
cdr3_nt: TGTGCCACCAGTGGGGACAGGGGCCACGAGCAGTACTTC; cdr3_aa: CATSGDRGHEQYF; v_call: TRBV24-1; clone_size: NA; d_call: TRBD1; j_call: TRBJ2-7
cdr3_nt: TGTGCCAGCCGCCGGAAGGGAGGGCCGGAAAATGAGCAGTTCTTC; cdr3_aa: CASRRKGGPENEQFF; v_call: TRBV7-8; clone_size: once; d_call: TRBD2; j_call: TRBJ2-1
cdr3_nt: TGTGCCAGCAGCCGCGAACCTACTGGGAACACTCAGTTCTTC; cdr3_aa: CASSREPTGNTQFF; v_call: TRBV7-2; clone_size: few; d_call: NA; j_call: TRBJ2-1
cdr3_nt: TGTGCCAGCAGATGGGCTAGCGGGAGTTTTGGGAACGAGCAGTACTTC; cdr3_aa: CASRWASGSFGNEQYF; v_call: TRBV2; clone_size: NA; d_call: TRBD2; j_call: TRBJ2-7
cdr3_nt: TGTGCCAGCACCTTCACTAGGACAGGGGGCACTGAAGCTTTCTTT; cdr3_aa: CASTFTRTGGTEAFF; v_call: TRBV6-1; clone_size: NA; d_call: TRBD1; j_call: TRBJ1-1
cdr3_nt: TGCAGTGCTGGGGAACTAGCAAGGAAGGAGACCCAGTACTTC; cdr3_aa: CSAGELARKETQYF; v_call: TRBV20-1; clone_size: NA; d_call: NA; j_call: TRBJ2-5
cdr3_nt: TGCAGTGCGCGCGACCGAGCGGGAGTCTACAATGAGCAGTTCTTC; cdr3_aa: CSARDRAGVYNEQFF; v_call: TRBV20-1; clone_size: NA; d_call: TRBD2; j_call: TRBJ2-1
cdr3_nt: TGTGCCAGCAGACTCTTTCCATACGAGCAGTACTTC; cdr3_aa: CASRLFPYEQYF; v_call: TRBV28; clone_size: NA; d_call: NA; j_call: TRBJ2-7
cdr3_nt: TGTGCCAGCAGTTACTCGCCGAGTACAACTAATGAAAAACTGTTTTTT; cdr3_aa: CASSYSPSTTNEKLFF; v_call: TRBV6-2/TRBV6-3; clone_size: NA; d_call: NA; j_call: TRBJ1-4
cdr3_nt: TGCAGTGCTCCCGGGACACTACAAGAGACCCAGTACTTC; cdr3_aa: CSAPGTLQETQYF; v_call: TRBV20-1; clone_size: once; d_call: NA; j_call: TRBJ2-5
cdr3_nt: TGTGCCAGCAGTTTAGCTAGCGGAAACATTCAGTACTTC; cdr3_aa: CASSLASGNIQYF; v_call: TRBV12-3/TRBV12-4; clone_size: NA; d_call: NA; j_call: TRBJ2-4
cdr3_nt: TGTGCCAGCAGCCCAGATAGCGCCAGCACAGATACGCAGTATTTT; cdr3_aa: CASSPDSASTDTQYF; v_call: TRBV7-2; clone_size: few; d_call: NA; j_call: TRBJ2-3
cdr3_nt: TGTGCCAGCAGTTTTGGGGCTAGCGGGAGGAGGAACGAGCAGTACTTC; cdr3_aa: CASSFGASGRRNEQYF; v_call: TRBV27; clone_size: NA; d_call: TRBD2; j_call: TRBJ2-7
cdr3_nt: TGCAGTGCTAGAGAACAGCAGTACTTC; cdr3_aa: CSAREQQYF; v_call: TRBV20-1; clone_size: NA; d_call: NA; j_call: TRBJ2-7
cdr3_nt: TGCAGTGCTGTCTCCTCAGGCGGGGATGGGGGCTCCTACGAGCAGTACTTC; cdr3_aa: CSAVSSGGDGGSYEQYF; v_call: TRBV20-1; clone_size: NA; d_call: NA; j_call: TRBJ2-7
cdr3_nt: TGTGCCAGCAGCTTGGCCGGACAGCTTGGCTACACCTTC; cdr3_aa: CASSLAGQLGYTF; v_call: TRBV5-4; clone_size: NA; d_call: NA; j_call: TRBJ1-2
cdr3_nt: TGTGCCAGCAGCCCCACCACGAGACAGTTGACTTCCGGGGAGCTGTTTTTT; cdr3_aa: CASSPTTRQLTSGELFF; v_call: TRBV3-1; clone_size: NA; d_call: NA; j_call: TRBJ2-2
cdr3_nt: TGCAGTGCCCCGACTAGCCCCCGAGATGAGCAGTTCTTC; cdr3_aa: CSAPTSPRDEQFF; v_call: TRBV20-1; clone_size: NA; d_call: TRBD2; j_call: TRBJ2-1
cdr3_nt: TGTGCCAGCAGCTTAGAGACAGGACAAGCTTTCTTT; cdr3_aa: CASSLETGQAFF; v_call: TRBV7-9; clone_size: NA; d_call: NA; j_call: TRBJ1-1